The 9 T cell receptor beta chains below were found in one sample sequenced in a study of T-cell reconstitution after alpha-beta-depleted transplantation in children (dated by TCRdb to the mid-2010s). Library construction relied on PCR. The sequencer was an Illumina HiSeq 2500. TCR libraries were prepared with molecular barcoding, using unique molecular identifiers to normalize TCRbeta repertoire quantification. The public reads were reanalyzed by TCRdb: fastp trimming at Q25, MiXCR alignment, in-frame beta chains only. Each CDR3 protein appears once, grouped with its most common genes and DNA. The sample yields 450,000 to 600,000 distinct CDR3 sequences; 10% to 15% were counted once. The ten largest account for 2.2% of the sample. This specimen's treatment or condition label, interpreted: allogeneic hematopoietic cell transplantation with graft depleted of TCRalphabeta T cells and CD19 B cells. The sample consisted of PBMCs, mostly from graft donor cells, taken 360 days after TCRalphabeta/CD19-depleted stem cell transplant. All receptors come from a male patient between 10 and 17 years old who had a stem cell transplant for acute myeloid leukemia, so the T cells may come from the graft donor.

This clonotype came up a few times. The chain employs TRBV6-2 or TRBV6-3 and TRBJ2-1, with D uncertain. This CDR3 is 14 amino acids long. The germline gives CDR1 MNHEY, CDR2 SVGEGT. The germline V and J ends were trimmed by 2 bases and 1 base, with 6 bases remaining between them. As DNA, the CDR3 is TGTGCCAGCAGTTACCCGACATCCTACAATGAGCAGTTCTTC. The encoded protein is CASSYPTSYNEQFF.

This clonotype was observed a few times. The genes are TRBV28 and TRBJ1-2; D not certain. Deletions cut 4 bases from V and 1 base from J, with 10 bases between. Germline V gene data show CDR1 as MDHEN and CDR2 as SYDVKM. The CDR3 length is 14 residues. CDR3 sequence (DNA): TGTGCCAGCAGTTCGAGTCGAGTTAACTATGGCTACACCTTC. Its translation is CASSSSRVNYGYTF.

The sample holds many counts of this clonotype. J is TRBJ1-2 and V is TRBV28, with D hard to call. Per germline, CDR1 MDHEN and CDR2 SYDVKM. CDR3 size: 11 residues. The V end lost 4 bases, the J end lost 2 bases, and 2 bases lay between the germline ends. This CDR3 reads CASSSNYGYTF. The CDR3 region has the DNA TGTGCCAGCAGTTCCAACTATGGCTACACCTTC.

This clonotype was seen a few times. This chain links TRBV9 with TRBJ2-7; TRBD1 matches 9 bases. This CDR3 contains 13 residues. Germline values: CDR1 SGDLS, CDR2 YYNGEE. The trim removed 7 bases at V and 5 bases at J, leaving 7 bases unmatched. The CDR3 spells CASSGQGFNEQYF. In DNA, the CDR3 is TGTGCCAGCTCGGGACAGGGTTTCAACGAGCAGTACTTC.

Points on this clonotype: At one of its ends the junction is not consistent with the germline gene, which may arise from a read error. The chain carries TRBV20-1 and TRBJ2-3, with a weak D call TRBD2 (5 bases). Germline CDR1 and CDR2: DFQATT and SNEGSKA (reference sequence). The CDR3 contains 15 residues. The CDR3 coding sequence is TGCAGTGCTAGAGATCCCCGAGGGAGCAGAGATACGCAGTATTTT. This encodes CSARDPRGSRDTQYF.

This clonotype was observed at least ten times. At one of its ends the junction is not consistent with the germline gene, which may arise from a read error. The V gene is TRBV5-6, the J gene TRBJ2-2; D gene uncertain. Germline assignment: CDR1 SGHDT and CDR2 YYEEEE. The CDR3 length is 13 residues. The CDR3 nucleotides are TGTGCCAGCAGCTGGGCCAACAGCGGGGAGCTGTTTTTT. Its protein product is CASSWANSGELFF.

The chain carries TRBV28 and TRBJ2-1, with D possibly called TRBD1 or TRBD2 (6 bases each). The CDR3 extends over 15 amino acids. Germline CDR1 is MDHEN and CDR2 is SYDVKM. With 2 bases removed from V and 6 bases from J, the gap between germline ends came to 14 bases. The CDR3: CASSLPPGGGNEQFF. The CDR3 region has the DNA TGTGCCAGCAGTTTACCCCCCGGAGGGGGCAATGAGCAGTTCTTC.

The CDR3 bases are TGTGCCAGCAGCACCCCGGAAGCGGGAGGGTTTCAGAGCACAGATACGCAGTATTTT. Translated: CASSTPEAGGFQSTDTQYF. V gene TRBV6-1 combines with J gene TRBJ2-3; TRBD2 matches 10 bases. Germline CDR1 MNHNS, CDR2 SASEGT. With 6 bases clipped from V and 0 bases from J, the junction kept 15 bases outside the gene matches. The CDR3 spans 19 residues.

This clonotype was seen more than once but under ten times. The chain couples TRBV18 to TRBJ2-7, with D hard to call. Germline V CDR1 and CDR2: KGHSH, LQKENI. This CDR3 spans 15 amino acids. Trimming left V 3 bases short and J 4 bases short, with 16 bases between. CDR3 bases: TGTGCCAGCTCACCGTTATCCAAGCTTAAATACGAGCAGTACTTC. This encodes CASSPLSKLKYEQYF.